These 11 T cell receptor beta chains share one sample of origin, sequenced in a study of blood T cell repertoires in COVID-19. Only in-frame clones appear in the TCRdb table, and some are missing; sequencing was by immunoSEQ multiplex PCR. The sample comprises 200,000 to 250,000 clones, about 90% of which are singletons, and under 3.5% rests with the top ten. Sequencing was carried out using peripheral blood. Source of these receptors: a man aged 25 to 45 with COVID-19, enrolled during active disease.

The sample holds a few counts of this clone. CDR3 coding DNA: TGTGCCAGCAGCCCTCTATCGAACACCGGGGAGCTGTTTTTT. This translates into CASSPLSNTGELFF. The V call is TRBV4-2, the J call TRBJ2-2; D gene uncertain. The V gene's germline CDR1 is LGHNA and CDR2 YNFKEQ. This CDR3 is built from 14 residues. Trimming stripped 4 bases from V and 0 bases from J, with 6 bases between.

The rearrangement joins TRBV3-1 (or the pseudogene TRBV3-2) to TRBJ2-2; TRBD2 aligns across 13 bases. This CDR3 region has 16 residues. V dropped 4 bases and J dropped 5; count of bases not matched to a gene: 4. Per the germline V gene, CDR1 is LGHDT and CDR2 is YNNKEL (reference sequence). This CDR3 is CASSRTGLAGTGELFF. In DNA form, the CDR3 reads TGTGCCAGCAGCCGAACGGGACTAGCGGGGACCGGGGAGCTGTTTTTT.

The rearrangement links TRBV6-5 to TRBJ1-3; TRBD1 matches 7 bases. V lost 10 bases and J lost 2; bases outside the gene matches: 8. From germline, CDR1 is MNHEY and CDR2 SVGAGI. This CDR3 comprises 14 residues. The CDR3: CATKGQIPGNTIYF. As DNA, the CDR3 is TGTGCCACCAAGGGACAGATCCCTGGAAACACCATATATTTT.

This chain uses TRBV5-1 with TRBJ2-3; 9 nucleotides match TRBD2. V was clipped by 6 bases and J by 2 bases; unmatched bases: 10. The CDR3 runs 16 residues. Looked up from germline, CDR1 is SGHRS and CDR2 is YFSETQ. The CDR3 DNA reads as TGCGCCAGCACCCTGAGGGCGGGAGGGCCCACAGATACGCAGTATTTT. This sequence encodes CASTLRAGGPTDTQYF.

This clone was seen just once. CDR3 amino acids: CAISESTSNQPQHF. CDR3 nucleotides: TGTGCCATCAGTGAGTCGACAAGCAATCAGCCCCAGCATTTT. The gene calls are TRBV10-3 and TRBJ1-5; D remains unclear. Germline V gives CDR1 ENHRY, CDR2 SYGVKD. This CDR3 is built from 14 residues. The V and J ends lost 0 bases and 1 base respectively, with 4 bases between them.

Details on this clone: This same CDR3 is encoded by further DNA sequences in the sample. The J gene is TRBJ1-1, the V gene TRBV7-3; D remains unclear. The germline V and J ends were trimmed by 0 bases and 5 bases, with 13 bases remaining between them. The germline gives CDR1 SGHTA, CDR2 FQGTGA. The CDR3 runs to 15 residues. The CDR3 DNA reads as TGTGCCAGCAGCTTAACGGGCGGGTTAGGGACTGAAGCTTTCTTT. Amino acid sequence: CASSLTGGLGTEAFF.

CDR3 region: CASSLTQTSGSPHEQYF. CDR3 coding DNA: TGTGCCAGCAGCCTAACCCAGACTAGCGGGAGCCCCCACGAGCAGTACTTC. The genes are TRBV7-2 and TRBJ2-7; 12 positions agree with TRBD2. The germline gives CDR1 SGHTA, CDR2 FQGNSA. Germline trimming cut 5 bases from V and 5 bases from J; bases unmatched to any gene: 13. The CDR3 totals 17 residues. Together with reference TRBV7-2 and TRBJ2-7, the CDR3 gives the full variable domain: GAGVSQSPSNKVTEKGKDVELRCDPISGHTALYWYRQSLGQGLEFLIYFQGNSAPDKSGLPSDRFSAERTGGSVSTLTIQRTQQEDSAVYLCASSLTQTSGSPHEQYFGPGTRLTVT.

This clone was seen a handful of times. V and J are TRBV7-2 and TRBJ2-1, with 9 positions matching TRBD1. Germline V gives CDR1 SGHTA, CDR2 FQGNSA. V lost 5 bases, J lost 6 bases, and 8 bases stayed unmatched. This CDR3 contains 15 residues. DNA for the CDR3: TGTGCCAGCAGCGTCCGGGACAGGGTGGGCAATGAGCAGTTCTTC. The encoded protein is CASSVRDRVGNEQFF.

The rearrangement joins TRBV7-8 to TRBJ2-5; 9 bases are a match to TRBD1. Germline CDR1 is SGHVS and CDR2 is FQNEAQ. Trimming cost V 0 bases and J 5 bases; bases outside gene matches: 10. The CDR3 is 17 amino acids. CDR3 region: CASSLADRGTIGETQYF. CDR3 coding DNA: TGTGCCAGCAGCTTAGCGGACAGGGGCACCATAGGGGAGACCCAGTACTTC.

The chain has TRBV21-1 and TRBJ1-5; the tabulated D call, TRBD1, remains unverified against the DNA. TRBV21-1 is a listed pseudogene. There are 15 residues in the CDR3. The DNA for the CDR3 is TGTGCCAGCAGCAGTGGACAGGGACTAAATCAGCCCCAGCATTTT. Amino acids: CASSSGQGLNQPQHF.

The chain links TRBV2 to TRBJ1-2; no reliable D call. CDR3 length: 11 amino acids. Trimming took off 6 bases at V and 5 bases at J, with 7 bases between the two ends. CDR1 and CDR2 from the germline V gene are SNHLY and FYNNEI. The CDR3 loop is CASSPVYGYTF. CDR3 coding DNA: TGTGCCAGCAGCCCCGTTTATGGCTACACCTTC.